A single sample is the source of the 18 T cell receptor beta chains below, sequenced in a study of cytomegalovirus exposure and HLA in healthy donors. 13 Jbeta primers and 60 Vbeta primers were used for the PCR. Generated by immunoSEQ multiplex PCR, the TCRdb table keeps only in-frame clones and is missing some. The table shows roughly 200,000 clones, with about 77% occurring only once. Specimen: PBMCs. These receptors were collected from a female donor in good health and CMV-seronegative.

The gene calls are TRBV19 and TRBJ1-5; D is possibly TRBD1 (5 bases). The V and J ends lost 2 bases and 3 bases respectively, with 14 bases between them. The germline V gene encodes CDR1 LNHDA and CDR2 SQIVND (reference sequence). The CDR3 runs 16 residues. CDR3 nucleotides: TGTGCCAGTAGTATATGGGGCAGGGCCTTCAATCAGCCCCAGCATTTT. Protein sequence: CASSIWGRAFNQPQHF. The full variable domain, completed using reference TRBV19 and TRBJ1-5, is DGGITQSPKYLFRKEGQNVTLSCEQNLNHDAMYWYRQDPGQGLRLIYYSQIVNDFQKGDIAEGYSVSREKKESFPLTVTSAQKNPTAFYLCASSIWGRAFNQPQHFGDGTRLSIL.

A few counts support this clone. This sequence joins TRBV9 and TRBJ2-7; no definite D call. The ends were cut back, 4 bases at V and 2 bases at J, with 10 bases in the middle. The CDR3 loop spans 13 amino acids. Looked up from germline, CDR1 is SGDLS and CDR2 is YYNGEE. The chain's CDR3 is CASSSSPPYEQYF. The CDR3 bases are TGTGCCAGCAGCTCCAGTCCCCCCTACGAGCAGTACTTC.

The chain uses TRBV7-9 and TRBJ2-2; D perhaps matches TRBD2 (5 bases). CDR3 length equals 16 residues. V lost 2 bases to trimming and J lost 0 bases, with 10 bases between them. The germline V gene encodes CDR1 SEHNR and CDR2 FQNEAQ (reference sequence). CDR3: CASSLRADPNTGELFF. The CDR3 bases are TGTGCCAGCAGCTTAAGAGCGGACCCGAACACCGGGGAGCTGTTTTTT.

This clone was picked up a small number of times. This specimen includes other DNA sequences encoding the same CDR3. The genes are TRBV19 and TRBJ1-1; 8 positions match TRBD1. V was clipped by 3 bases and J by 6 bases; unmatched bases: 3. This CDR3 region has 13 residues. Germline V lookup: CDR1 LNHDA, CDR2 SQIVND (reference sequence). CDR3 loop: CASSIQQGAEAFF. CDR3 nucleotide sequence: TGTGCCAGTAGTATCCAACAGGGGGCTGAAGCTTTCTTT.

Comments on this clone: At one of its ends the junction is not consistent with the germline gene, which may arise from a read error. The rearrangement uses TRBV7-7 and TRBJ2-1, with D possibly being TRBD2 (5 bases). The CDR3 sequence is 15 residues long. Germline CDR1 SSHAT, CDR2 FNYEAQ (reference sequence). The CDR3 sequence: CASSFGLETYNEQFF. In DNA, the CDR3 is TGTGCTAGCAGCTTTGGACTGGAAACCTACAATGAGCAGTTCTTC.

The chain employs TRBV5-1 and TRBJ1-4; 8 bases align to TRBD1. CDR3 length: 15 residues. Germline CDR1 SGHRS, CDR2 YFSETQ. V was pared by 2 bases and J by 4 bases, with 4 bases of the junction left unmatched. Written as DNA, the CDR3 is TGCGCCAGCAGCTTCTGGACAGGGAGTAATGAAAAACTGTTTTTT. Its protein product is CASSFWTGSNEKLFF.

Note on this clone: One junction end does not reproduce the germline sequence, and a read error may be involved. This chain connects TRBV7-9 to TRBJ1-2; 7 bases match TRBD1. Germline V gene lookup returns CDR1 SEHNR and CDR2 FQNEAQ (reference sequence). The CDR3 loop spans 16 amino acids. The CDR3 spells CSSSLSSETGIYGYTF. The CDR3 nucleotides read TGTTCCAGCAGCTTAAGCTCCGAGACAGGGATCTATGGCTACACCTTC.

This clone has only one observation. The chain recombines TRBV18 with TRBJ2-5; a possible D gene is TRBD2 (6 bases). CDR3 length: 14 amino acids. From germline, CDR1 is KGHSH and CDR2 LQKENI. The V end was cut by 4 bases, the J end by 2 bases, with 11 bases between. DNA of the CDR3: TGTGCCAGCTCACAACGGGACTTTCAAGAGACCCAGTACTTC. Its translation: CASSQRDFQETQYF.

This chain joins TRBV6-5 and TRBJ2-5; D might be TRBD1 (6 bases). This CDR3 has 14 amino acids. Germline CDR1 reads MNHEY; CDR2 reads SVGAGI. Trimming removed 2 bases at V and 4 bases at J, with 11 bases between. Here the CDR3 reads CASSYGGLGETQYF. The CDR3 bases are TGTGCCAGCAGTTACGGGGGCCTGGGAGAGACCCAGTACTTC.

This rearrangement joins TRBV5-1 to TRBJ2-7; the match to TRBD2 covers 7 bases. With 3 bases clipped from V and 1 base from J, the junction kept 7 bases outside the gene matches. The CDR3 spans 15 residues. In germline, CDR1 is SGHRS, CDR2 YFSETQ. As DNA, the CDR3 is TGCGCCAGCAGCTCCGAATGGGGGGGATCCTACGAGCAGTACTTC. The encoded protein is CASSSEWGGSYEQYF. Variable domain in full (rest from reference TRBV5-1 and TRBJ2-7): KAGVTQTPRYLIKTRGQQVTLSCSPISGHRSVSWYQQTPGQGLQFLFEYFSETQRNKGNFPGRFSGRQFSNSRSEMNVSTLELGDSALYLCASSSEWGGSYEQYFGPGTRLTVT.

The rearrangement joins TRBV6-5 to TRBJ2-1; D is ambiguous. V shed 2 bases and J shed 8 bases, with 13 bases lying between them. CDR1 MNHEY and CDR2 SVGAGI come from the germline V gene. The CDR3 length is 14 residues. The CDR3 coding sequence is TGTGCCAGCAGTTACGATCCTAGTGGCGATGAGCAGTTCTTC. This gives the protein CASSYDPSGDEQFF.

This clone was seen once. This chain links TRBV19 with TRBJ2-5, with 12 bases fitting TRBD2. The CDR3 runs to 16 residues. Trimming removed 6 bases from V and 4 bases from J; junction bases left unmatched: 9. CDR1 is LNHDA and CDR2 is SQIVND in the germline V gene (reference sequence). This CDR3 is CASSSRTSGEGETQYF. The CDR3 nucleotides are TGTGCCAGTAGCTCTAGGACTAGCGGGGAGGGAGAGACCCAGTACTTC.

This clone appeared a single time. The V and J genes are TRBV6-6 and TRBJ1-4; D gene uncertain. The CDR3 is 16 residues long. V dropped 4 bases and J dropped 6 bases, with 18 bases sitting between them. Germline V gene sequence: CDR1 MNHNY, CDR2 SVGAGI (reference sequence). The CDR3 bases are TGTGCCAGCAGTTCCAGGTCCGGTCTTCCCGATGAAAAACTGTTTTTT. It translates to CASSSRSGLPDEKLFF.

The gene calls are TRBV10-3 and TRBJ2-5, with 11 bases identical to TRBD2. The CDR3 is 15 amino acids. Germline V lookup: CDR1 ENHRY, CDR2 SYGVKD. Trimming took 3 bases from V and 2 from J; bases not matched to a gene: 2. CDR3 protein: CAISDPSGGQETQYF. The CDR3 DNA is TGTGCCATCAGTGACCCTAGCGGGGGGCAAGAGACCCAGTACTTC.

This chain links TRBV4-3 with TRBJ1-3; 7 bases are a match to TRBD1. J was trimmed by 4 bases and V by 1 base; bases with no gene match: 4. Germline CDR1 and CDR2: LGHNA and YSLEER. This CDR3 is built from 15 residues. In DNA, the CDR3 is TGCGCCAGCAGCCAAGGGGACAGCCAGGGAAACACCATATATTTT. Its protein is CASSQGDSQGNTIYF.

The chain joins TRBV4-1 to TRBJ1-6; D not certain. The V and J ends lost 0 bases and 10 bases respectively, with 13 bases between them. Per germline, CDR1 MGHRA and CDR2 YSYEKL. There are 15 residues in the CDR3. In DNA form, the CDR3 reads TGCGCCAGCAGCCAAGAAGAGCTCCTTTACTCACCCCTCCACTTT. Protein: CASSQEELLYSPLHF.

A note on this clone: Other DNA sequences from this sample encode an identical CDR3 as well. DNA for the CDR3: TGCGCCAGCAGCTTGGTCGACAGTTTGAACACTGAAGCTTTCTTT. This gives the protein CASSLVDSLNTEAFF. V and J are TRBV5-1 and TRBJ1-1, with a tentative D call TRBD1 (5 bases). CDR1 SGHRS and CDR2 YFSETQ come from the germline V gene. This CDR3 has 15 residues. The germline V and J ends were trimmed by 0 bases and 0 bases, with 9 bases remaining between them.

Remarks on this clone: One junction end disagrees with the germline gene, perhaps due to a read error. The chain combines TRBV7-7 with TRBJ2-2; 7 bases agree with TRBD1. The CDR3 sequence is 17 residues long. The germline CDR1 and CDR2 sequences are SSHAT and FNYEAQ (reference sequence). Written as DNA, the CDR3 is TGTGCTAGCAGCCAAGCCCAGACAGGGAAGAACACCGGGGAGCTGTTTTTT. This gives the protein CASSQAQTGKNTGELFF.